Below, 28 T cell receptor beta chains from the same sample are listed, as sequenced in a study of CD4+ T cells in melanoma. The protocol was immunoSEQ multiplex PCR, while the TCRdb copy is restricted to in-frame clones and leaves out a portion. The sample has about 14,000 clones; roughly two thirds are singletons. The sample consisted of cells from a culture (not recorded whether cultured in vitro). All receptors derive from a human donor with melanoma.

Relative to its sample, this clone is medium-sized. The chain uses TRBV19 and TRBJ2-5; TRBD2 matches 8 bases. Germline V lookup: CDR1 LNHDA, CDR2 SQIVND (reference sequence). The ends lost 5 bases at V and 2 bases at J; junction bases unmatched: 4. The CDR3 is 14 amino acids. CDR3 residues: CASSRVAGQETQYF. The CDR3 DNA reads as TGTGCCAGTAGTCGGGTAGCGGGACAAGAGACCCAGTACTTC.

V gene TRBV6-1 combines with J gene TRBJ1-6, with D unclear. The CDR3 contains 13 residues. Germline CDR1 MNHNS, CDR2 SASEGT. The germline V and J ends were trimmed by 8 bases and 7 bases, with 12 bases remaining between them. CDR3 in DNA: TGTGCCAGCGGGTGGATCCTGAATTCACCCCTCCACTTT. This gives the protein CASGWILNSPLHF.

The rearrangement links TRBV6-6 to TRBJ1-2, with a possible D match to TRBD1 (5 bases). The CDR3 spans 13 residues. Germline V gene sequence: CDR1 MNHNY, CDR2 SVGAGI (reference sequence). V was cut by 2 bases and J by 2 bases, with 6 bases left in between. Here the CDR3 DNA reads TGTGCCAGCAGTTACGGACAAAACTATGGCTACACCTTC. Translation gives CASSYGQNYGYTF.

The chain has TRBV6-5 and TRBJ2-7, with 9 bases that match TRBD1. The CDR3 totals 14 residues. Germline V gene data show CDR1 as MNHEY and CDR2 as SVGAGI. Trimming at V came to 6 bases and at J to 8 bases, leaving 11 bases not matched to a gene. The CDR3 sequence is CASRQDRGRQKQYF. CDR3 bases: TGTGCCAGCAGACAGGACAGGGGACGCCAAAAGCAGTACTTC.

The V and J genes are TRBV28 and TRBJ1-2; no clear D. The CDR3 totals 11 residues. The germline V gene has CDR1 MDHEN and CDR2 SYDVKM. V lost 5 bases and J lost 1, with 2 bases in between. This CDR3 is CASSINYGYTF. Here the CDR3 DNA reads TGTGCCAGCAGTATTAACTATGGCTACACCTTC.

The CDR3 spells CASSYVATGNTEAFF. The CDR3 DNA sequence: TGTGCCAGCAGTTACGTCGCGACAGGGAACACTGAAGCTTTCTTT. The rearrangement uses TRBV6-5 and TRBJ1-1; D possibly corresponds to TRBD1 (6 bases). V lost 2 bases, J lost 1 base, and 11 bases lay in between. This CDR3 comprises 15 residues. Looked up from germline, CDR1 is MNHEY and CDR2 is SVGAGI.

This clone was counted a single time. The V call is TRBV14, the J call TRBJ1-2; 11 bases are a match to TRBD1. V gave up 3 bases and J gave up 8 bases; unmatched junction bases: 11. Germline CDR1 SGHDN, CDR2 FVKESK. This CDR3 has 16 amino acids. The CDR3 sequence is CASSHLGQGGSRGYTF. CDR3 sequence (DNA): TGTGCCAGCAGCCACCTGGGACAGGGGGGGTCTCGGGGCTACACCTTC.

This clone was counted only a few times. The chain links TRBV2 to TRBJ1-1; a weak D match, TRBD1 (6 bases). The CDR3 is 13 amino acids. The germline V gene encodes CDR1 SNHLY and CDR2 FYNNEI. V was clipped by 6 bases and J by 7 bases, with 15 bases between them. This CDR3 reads CASSVIGTFEAFF. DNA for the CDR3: TGTGCCAGCAGCGTTATTGGGACATTTGAAGCTTTCTTT.

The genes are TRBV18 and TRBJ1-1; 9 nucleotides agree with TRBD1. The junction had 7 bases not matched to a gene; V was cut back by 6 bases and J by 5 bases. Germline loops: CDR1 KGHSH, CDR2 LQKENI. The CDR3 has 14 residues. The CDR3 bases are TGTGCCAGCTCCCTGGACAGGGGCGGTACTGAAGCTTTCTTT. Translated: CASSLDRGGTEAFF.

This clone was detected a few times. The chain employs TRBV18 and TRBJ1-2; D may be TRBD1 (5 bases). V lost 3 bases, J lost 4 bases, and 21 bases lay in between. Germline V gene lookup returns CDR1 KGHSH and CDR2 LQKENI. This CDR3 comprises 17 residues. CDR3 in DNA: TGTGCCAGCTCACCTGTATTACGAGGACAACCGTCCTATGGCTACACCTTC. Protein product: CASSPVLRGQPSYGYTF. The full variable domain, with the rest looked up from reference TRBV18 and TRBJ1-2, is NAGVMQNPRHLVRRRGQEARLRCSPMKGHSHVYWYRQLPEEGLKFMVYLQKENIIDESGMPKERFSAEFPKEGPSILRIQQVVRGDSAAYFCASSPVLRGQPSYGYTFGSGTRLTVV.

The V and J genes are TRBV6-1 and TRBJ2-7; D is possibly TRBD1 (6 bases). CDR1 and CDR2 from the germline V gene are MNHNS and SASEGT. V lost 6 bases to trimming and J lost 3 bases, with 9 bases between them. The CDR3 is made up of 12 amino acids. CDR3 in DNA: TGTGCCAGCAGCCCACAGGGCTACGAGCAGTACTTC. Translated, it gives CASSPQGYEQYF.

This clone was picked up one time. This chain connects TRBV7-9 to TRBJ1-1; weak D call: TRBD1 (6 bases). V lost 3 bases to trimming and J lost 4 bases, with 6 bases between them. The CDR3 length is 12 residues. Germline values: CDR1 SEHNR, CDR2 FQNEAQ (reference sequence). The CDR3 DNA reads TGTGCCAGCAGCTTGACAGGCACTGAAGCTTTCTTT. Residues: CASSLTGTEAFF. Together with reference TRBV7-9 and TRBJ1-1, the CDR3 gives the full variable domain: DTGVSQNPRHKITKRGQNVTFRCDPISEHNRLYWYRQTLGQGPEFLTYFQNEAQLEKSRLLSDRFSAERPKGSFSTLEIQRTEQGDSAMYLCASSLTGTEAFFGQGTRLTVV.

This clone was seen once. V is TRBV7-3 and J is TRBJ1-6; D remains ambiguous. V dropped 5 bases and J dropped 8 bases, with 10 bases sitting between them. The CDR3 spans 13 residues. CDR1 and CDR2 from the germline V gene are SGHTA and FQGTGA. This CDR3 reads CASSARWDSPLHF. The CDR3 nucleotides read TGTGCCAGCAGCGCCAGATGGGATTCACCCCTCCACTTT.

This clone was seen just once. The CDR3 spells CASSFNGLAGYNEQFF. In DNA, the CDR3 is TGTGCCAGCAGCTTCAACGGACTAGCGGGTTACAATGAGCAGTTCTTC. The gene calls are TRBV5-6 and TRBJ2-1; 11 bases are a match to TRBD2. Looked up from germline, CDR1 is SGHDT and CDR2 is YYEEEE. The CDR3 totals 16 residues. Trimming cost V 2 bases and J 4 bases; bases outside gene matches: 5. The entire variable domain, with the rest obtained from reference TRBV5-6 and TRBJ2-1, is as follows: DAGVTQSPTHLIKTRGQQVTLRCSPKSGHDTVSWYQQALGQGPQFIFQYYEEEERQRGNFPDRFSGHQFPNYSSELNVNALLLGDSALYLCASSFNGLAGYNEQFFGPGTRLTVL.

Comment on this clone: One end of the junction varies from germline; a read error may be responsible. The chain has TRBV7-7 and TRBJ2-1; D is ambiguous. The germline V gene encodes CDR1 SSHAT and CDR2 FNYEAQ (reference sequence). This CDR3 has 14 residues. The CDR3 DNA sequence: TGTGCTAGCAGCTTAGCCGGCACCAACAATGAGCAGTTCTTC. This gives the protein CASSLAGTNNEQFF.

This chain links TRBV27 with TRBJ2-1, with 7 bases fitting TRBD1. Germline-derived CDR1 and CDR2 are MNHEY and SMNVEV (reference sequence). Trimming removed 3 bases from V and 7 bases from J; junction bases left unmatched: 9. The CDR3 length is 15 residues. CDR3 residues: CASSFARQGGNEQFF. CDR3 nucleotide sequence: TGTGCCAGCAGTTTTGCGCGACAGGGCGGAAATGAGCAGTTCTTC.

The CDR3 sequence is CASSYARVGTGNTIYF. CDR3 DNA: TGTGCCAGCAGCTACGCCAGGGTGGGAACTGGAAACACCATATATTTT. The chain links TRBV7-8 to TRBJ1-3; tentatively, D is TRBD1 (5 bases). The CDR3 totals 16 residues. Germline V CDR1 and CDR2: SGHVS, FQNEAQ. V lost 4 bases and J lost 2, with 15 bases in between.

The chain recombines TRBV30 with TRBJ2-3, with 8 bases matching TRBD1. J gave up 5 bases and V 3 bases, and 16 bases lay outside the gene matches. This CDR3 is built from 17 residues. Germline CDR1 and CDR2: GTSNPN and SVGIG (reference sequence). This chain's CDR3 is CAWSELTGGLRGDTQYF. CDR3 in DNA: TGTGCCTGGAGCGAGCTAACAGGGGGACTTAGGGGAGATACGCAGTATTTT.

The DNA of the CDR3 is TGTGCCTGGAACAAGCCGGCTGGTGAAGCTTTCTTT. This encodes CAWNKPAGEAFF. The chain couples TRBV30 to TRBJ1-1, with D unresolved. The ends were cut back, 4 bases at V and 7 bases at J, with 13 bases in the middle. Germline V lookup: CDR1 GTSNPN, CDR2 SVGIG (reference sequence). The CDR3 is made up of 12 amino acids.

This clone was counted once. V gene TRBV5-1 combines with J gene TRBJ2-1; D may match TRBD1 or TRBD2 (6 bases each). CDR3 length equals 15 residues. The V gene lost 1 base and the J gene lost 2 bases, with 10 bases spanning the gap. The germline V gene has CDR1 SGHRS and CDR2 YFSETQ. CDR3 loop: CASSLRGATYNEQFF. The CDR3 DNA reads TGCGCCAGCAGCTTGAGGGGGGCGACCTACAATGAGCAGTTCTTC. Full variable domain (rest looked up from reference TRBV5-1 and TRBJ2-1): KAGVTQTPRYLIKTRGQQVTLSCSPISGHRSVSWYQQTPGQGLQFLFEYFSETQRNKGNFPGRFSGRQFSNSRSEMNVSTLELGDSALYLCASSLRGATYNEQFFGPGTRLTVL.

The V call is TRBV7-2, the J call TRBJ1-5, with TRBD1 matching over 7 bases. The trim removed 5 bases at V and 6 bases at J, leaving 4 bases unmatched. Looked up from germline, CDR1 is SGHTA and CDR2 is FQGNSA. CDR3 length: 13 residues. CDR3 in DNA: TGTGCCAGCAGCCTGCACAGGGGTCAGCCCCAGCATTTT. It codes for CASSLHRGQPQHF. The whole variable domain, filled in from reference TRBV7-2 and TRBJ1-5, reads GAGVSQSPSNKVTEKGKDVELRCDPISGHTALYWYRQSLGQGLEFLIYFQGNSAPDKSGLPSDRFSAERTGGSVSTLTIQRTQQEDSAVYLCASSLHRGQPQHFGDGTRLSIL.

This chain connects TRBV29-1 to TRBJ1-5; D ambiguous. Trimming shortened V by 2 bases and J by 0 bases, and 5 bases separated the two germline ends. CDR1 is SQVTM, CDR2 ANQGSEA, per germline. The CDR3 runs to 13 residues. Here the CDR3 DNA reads TGCAGCGTTGAAATTAATAGCAATCAGCCCCAGCATTTT. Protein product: CSVEINSNQPQHF.

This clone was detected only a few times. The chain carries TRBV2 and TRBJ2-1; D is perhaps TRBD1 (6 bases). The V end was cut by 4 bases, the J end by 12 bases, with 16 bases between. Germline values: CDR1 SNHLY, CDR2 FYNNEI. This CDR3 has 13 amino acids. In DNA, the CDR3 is TGTGCCAGCAGTGTAGAGGTTGGGGGCGGGCAGTTCTTC. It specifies CASSVEVGGGQFF.

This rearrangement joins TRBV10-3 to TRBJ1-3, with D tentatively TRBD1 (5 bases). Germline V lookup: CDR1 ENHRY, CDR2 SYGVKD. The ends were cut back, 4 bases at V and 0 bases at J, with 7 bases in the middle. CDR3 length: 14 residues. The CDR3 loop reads CAISGTSSGNTIYF. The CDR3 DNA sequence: TGTGCCATCAGTGGGACAAGCTCTGGAAACACCATATATTTT.

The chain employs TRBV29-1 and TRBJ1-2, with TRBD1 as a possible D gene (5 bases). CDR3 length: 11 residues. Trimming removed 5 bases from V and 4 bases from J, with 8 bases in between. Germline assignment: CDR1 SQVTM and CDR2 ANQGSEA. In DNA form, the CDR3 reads TGCAGCGTTTACAGGCCCTATGGCTACACCTTC. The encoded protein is CSVYRPYGYTF.

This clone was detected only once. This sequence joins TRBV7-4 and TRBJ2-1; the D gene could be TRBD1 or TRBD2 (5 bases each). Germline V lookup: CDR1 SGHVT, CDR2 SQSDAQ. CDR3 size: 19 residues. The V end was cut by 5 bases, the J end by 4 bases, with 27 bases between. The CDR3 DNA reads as TGTGCCAGCAGCCCCGTTAGTTGGGGTCGGGGCCACGGTTACAATGAGCAGTTCTTC. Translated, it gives CASSPVSWGRGHGYNEQFF.

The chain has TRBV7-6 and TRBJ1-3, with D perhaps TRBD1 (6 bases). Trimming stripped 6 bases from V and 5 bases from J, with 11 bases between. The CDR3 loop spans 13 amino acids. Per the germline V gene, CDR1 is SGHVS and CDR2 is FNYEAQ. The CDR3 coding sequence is TGTGCCAGCAGTAGGGGGGACCGAAACACCATATATTTT. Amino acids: CASSRGDRNTIYF.

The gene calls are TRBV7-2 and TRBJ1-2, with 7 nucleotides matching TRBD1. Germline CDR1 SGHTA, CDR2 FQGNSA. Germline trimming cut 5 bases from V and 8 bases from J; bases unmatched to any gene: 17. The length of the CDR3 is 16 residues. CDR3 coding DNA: TGTGCCAGCAGCCGCGGGGGCAAGACAGGGAGCTGGGGCTACACCTTC. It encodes CASSRGGKTGSWGYTF.